This T cell receptor beta chain was captured in a study of OX40 agonist ivuxolimab in advanced cancers. CDR3 length equals 18 residues. Per the germline V gene, CDR1 is WSHSY and CDR2 is SAAADI. Trimming cost V 4 bases and J 3 bases; bases outside gene matches: 13. The table came from immunoSEQ multiplex PCR; TCRdb's copy has only in-frame clones and leaves some out. The table lists approximately 55,000 clones, roughly 87% of them singletons. Study outcomes and limitations: CD4+ and CD8+ T cells in blood underwent clonal expansion by week 6 at 0.1 to 3.0 mg/kg.

Turning to this clone: Antigen unknown.

J is TRBJ2-5 and V is TRBV10-2; TRBD1 matches at 11 bases. The sample in question was CD4+ or CD8+ T cells sorted from blood, obtained in a trial of the OX40 agonist ivuxolimab. The TCR was taken from an adult with an advanced solid tumor such as melanoma, head and neck, liver or kidney cancer. CDR3 bases: TGCGCCAGCAGTGTCCCGGGACAGGGGGGACATTGGAAAGAGACCCAGTACTTC. This sequence encodes CASSVPGQGGHWKETQYF.